The rows below give T cell receptor beta chains drawn from one sample of a study of identifying expanded T cells in peripheral blood. Assay: immunoSEQ multiplex PCR; the TCRdb copy retains only in-frame clones and omits some. The sample contains some 76,000 clones, roughly 90% of which appear only once. The sample consisted of blood. These receptors were collected from a person aged 18 to 70 in good health. The CDR3 runs from the conserved cysteine through the conserved F or W. D genes are given only for firm matches. Clone size is shown for a subset of rows, as once, few, many or a class of expanded clone.

TRBV2	TRBJ2-7	.	.	11	CASSERYEQYF	TGTGCCAGCAGTGAACGGTACGAGCAGTACTTC
TRBV6-4	TRBJ1-6	.	.	13	CASSEIGSSPLHF	TGTGCCAGCAGTGAAATAGGGAGTTCACCCCTCCACTTT
TRBV7-2	TRBJ1-2	.	.	15	CASSLGRLAYYGYTF	TGTGCCAGCAGCTTAGGCAGATTGGCTTACTATGGCTACACCTTC
TRBV4-3	TRBJ2-3	TRBD1	.	16	CASSQDKGAGADTQYF	TGCGCCAGCAGCCAAGATAAGGGGGCGGGTGCAGATACGCAGTATTTT
TRBV6-6	TRBJ2-4	.	.	15	CASSYVGVAKNIQYF	TGTGCCAGCAGTTACGTCGGGGTAGCCAAAAACATTCAGTACTTC
TRBV5-4	TRBJ2-3	.	.	15	CASSLSPAITDTQYF	TGTGCCAGCAGCTTGAGCCCGGCAATCACAGATACGCAGTATTTT
TRBV2	TRBJ1-2	.	.	13	CAGGETVNYGYTF	TGTGCCGGAGGGGAGACAGTCAACTATGGCTACACCTTC
TRBV5-6	TRBJ2-6	.	.	16	CASSYLSGAGANVLTF	TGTGCCAGCAGCTACCTATCAGGAGCTGGGGCCAACGTCCTGACTTTC
TRBV19	TRBJ1-2	TRBD1	.	16	CASNLGDREVSYGYTF	TGTGCCAGTAATTTGGGCGACAGGGAAGTTTCCTATGGCTACACCTTC
TRBV7-2	TRBJ1-2	.	once	15	CASSPSGTPTYGYTF	TGTGCCAGCAGCCCAAGTGGGACCCCCACTTATGGCTACACCTTC
TRBV5-4	TRBJ2-1	TRBD2	few	16	CASSLEASGGQNEQFF	TGTGCCAGCAGCTTGGAAGCTAGCGGGGGCCAGAATGAGCAGTTCTTC
TRBV18	TRBJ2-1	TRBD2	.	17	CASSSRSSAAGENEQFF	TGTGCCAGCTCATCCAGATCTAGTGCAGCGGGAGAAAATGAGCAGTTCTTC
TRBV7-2	TRBJ1-1	.	.	14	CASSLESGSLEAFF	TGTGCCAGCAGCTTGGAGAGTGGGTCCCTTGAAGCTTTCTTT
TRBV7-2	TRBJ2-5	.	.	15	CASSLGGLAQETQYF	TGTGCCAGCAGCTTAGGTGGGCTAGCCCAAGAGACCCAGTACTTC
TRBV7-2	TRBJ2-7	TRBD1	.	14	CASSSDRGSYEQYF	TGTGCCAGCAGCTCGGACAGGGGTTCCTACGAGCAGTACTTC
TRBV29-1	TRBJ1-5	TRBD1	few	16	CSVELDRANSNQPQHF	TGCAGCGTTGAACTGGACAGGGCTAATAGCAATCAGCCCCAGCATTTT
TRBV5-3	TRBJ1-3	.	.	15	CARSLVRTEGNTIYF	TGTGCCAGAAGCTTGGTTCGGACAGAAGGAAACACCATATATTTT
TRBV19	TRBJ2-5	.	.	13	CASSISLGETQYF	TGTGCCAGTAGTATCTCCTTGGGGGAGACCCAGTACTTC
TRBV4-1	TRBJ1-6	TRBD1	.	15	CASSQGTGAYSPLHF	TGCGCCAGCAGCCAAGGGACAGGGGCTTATTCACCCCTCCACTTT
TRBV21-1	TRBJ1-2	.	.	18	CASSKAGEGCSGNYGYTF	TGTGCCAGCAGCAAAGCGGGGGAGGGGTGCTCAGGGAACTATGGCTACACCTTC
TRBV2	TRBJ2-7	.	few	13	CASSGLGGSEQYF	TGTGCCAGCAGTGGACTTGGGGGCTCCGAGCAGTACTTC
TRBV28	TRBJ2-2	TRBD2	.	17	CASSLSTSGRVTGELFF	TGTGCCAGCAGTTTGTCAACTAGCGGGAGAGTGACCGGGGAGCTGTTTTTT
TRBV28	TRBJ2-3	TRBD2	.	15	CASSDGTSGSGTQYF	TGTGCCAGCAGCGATGGGACTAGCGGGAGCGGTACGCAGTATTTT
TRBV11-3	TRBJ2-5	TRBD1	.	14	CASSPGQGGETQYF	TGTGCCAGCAGCCCCGGACAGGGTGGAGAGACCCAGTACTTC
TRBV4-2	TRBJ2-5	.	.	15	CASSQWGGTQETQYF	TGTGCCAGCAGCCAATGGGGCGGTACTCAAGAGACCCAGTACTTC
TRBV7-2	TRBJ1-2	.	.	16	CASSHHSNDRGYGYTF	TGTGCCAGCAGCCATCATTCAAATGACAGAGGATATGGCTACACCTTC
TRBV6-1	TRBJ2-7	TRBD1	.	15	CASSRRTGEAYEQYF	TGTGCCAGCAGTCGTAGGACAGGGGAGGCATACGAGCAGTACTTC